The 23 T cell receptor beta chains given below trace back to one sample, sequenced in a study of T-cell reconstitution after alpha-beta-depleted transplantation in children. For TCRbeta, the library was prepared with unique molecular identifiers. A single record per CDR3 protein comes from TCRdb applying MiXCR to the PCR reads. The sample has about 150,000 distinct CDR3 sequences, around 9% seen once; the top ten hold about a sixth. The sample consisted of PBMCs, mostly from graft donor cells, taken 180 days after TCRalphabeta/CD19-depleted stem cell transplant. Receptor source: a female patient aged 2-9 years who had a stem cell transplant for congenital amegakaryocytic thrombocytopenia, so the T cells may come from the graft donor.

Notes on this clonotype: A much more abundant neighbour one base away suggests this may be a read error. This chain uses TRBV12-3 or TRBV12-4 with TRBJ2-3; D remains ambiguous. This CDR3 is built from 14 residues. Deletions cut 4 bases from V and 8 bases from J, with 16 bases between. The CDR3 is CASSWVAAIGTQYF. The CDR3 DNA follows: TGTGCCAGCAGTTGGGTTGCGGCGATCGGTACGCAGTATTTT.

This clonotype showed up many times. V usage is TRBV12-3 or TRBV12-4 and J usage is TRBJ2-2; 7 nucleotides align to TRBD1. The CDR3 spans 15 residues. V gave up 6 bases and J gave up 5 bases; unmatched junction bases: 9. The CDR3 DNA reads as TGTGCCAGCAGGAGCGACAGGGAAGGGACCGGGGAGCTGTTTTTT. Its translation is CASRSDREGTGELFF.

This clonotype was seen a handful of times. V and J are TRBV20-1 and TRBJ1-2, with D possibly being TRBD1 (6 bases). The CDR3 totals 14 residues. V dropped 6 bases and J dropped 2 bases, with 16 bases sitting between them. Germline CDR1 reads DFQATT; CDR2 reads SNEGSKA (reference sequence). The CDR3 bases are TGCAGTGCAGAACAGGGTTCGGGGAACTATGGCTACACCTTC. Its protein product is CSAEQGSGNYGYTF.

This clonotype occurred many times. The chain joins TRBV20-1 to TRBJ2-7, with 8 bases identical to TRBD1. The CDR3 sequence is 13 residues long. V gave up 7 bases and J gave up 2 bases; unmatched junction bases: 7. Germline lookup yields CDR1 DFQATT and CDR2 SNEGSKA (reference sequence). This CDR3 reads CSVTGGQTYEQYF. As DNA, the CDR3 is TGCAGTGTAACAGGGGGACAAACCTACGAGCAGTACTTC.

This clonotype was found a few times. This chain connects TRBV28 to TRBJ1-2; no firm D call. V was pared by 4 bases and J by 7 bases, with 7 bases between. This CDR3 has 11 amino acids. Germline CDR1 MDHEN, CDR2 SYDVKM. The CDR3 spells CASSSVSGYTF. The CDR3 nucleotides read TGTGCCAGCAGTTCGGTTAGTGGCTACACCTTC.

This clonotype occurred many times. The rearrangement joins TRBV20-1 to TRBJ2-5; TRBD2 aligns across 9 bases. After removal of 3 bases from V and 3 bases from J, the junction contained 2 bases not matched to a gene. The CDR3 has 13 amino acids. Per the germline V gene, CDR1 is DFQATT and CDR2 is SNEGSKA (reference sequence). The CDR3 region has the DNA TGCAGTGCTAGGACTAGCGGAAAAGAGACCCAGTACTTC. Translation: CSARTSGKETQYF.

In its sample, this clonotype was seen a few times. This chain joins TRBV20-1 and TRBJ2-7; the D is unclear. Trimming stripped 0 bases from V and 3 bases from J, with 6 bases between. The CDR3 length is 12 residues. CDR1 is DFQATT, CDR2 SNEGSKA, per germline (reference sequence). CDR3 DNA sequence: TGCAGTGCTAGAGACCCAGACTACGAGCAGTACTTC. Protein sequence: CSARDPDYEQYF.

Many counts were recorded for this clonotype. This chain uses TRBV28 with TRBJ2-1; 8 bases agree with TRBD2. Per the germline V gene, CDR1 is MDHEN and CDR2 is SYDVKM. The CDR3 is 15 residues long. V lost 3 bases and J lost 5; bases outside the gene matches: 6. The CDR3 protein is CASSFSLAANNEQFF. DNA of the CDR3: TGTGCCAGCAGTTTCTCACTAGCGGCCAACAATGAGCAGTTCTTC.

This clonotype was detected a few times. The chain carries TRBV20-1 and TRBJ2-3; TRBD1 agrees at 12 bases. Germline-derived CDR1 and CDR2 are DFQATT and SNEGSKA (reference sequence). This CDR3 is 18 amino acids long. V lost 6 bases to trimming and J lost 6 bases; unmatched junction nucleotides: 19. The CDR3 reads CSAWPGQGASGSTDTQYF. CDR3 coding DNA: TGCAGTGCCTGGCCGGGACAGGGGGCTAGCGGGAGTACGGATACGCAGTATTTT.

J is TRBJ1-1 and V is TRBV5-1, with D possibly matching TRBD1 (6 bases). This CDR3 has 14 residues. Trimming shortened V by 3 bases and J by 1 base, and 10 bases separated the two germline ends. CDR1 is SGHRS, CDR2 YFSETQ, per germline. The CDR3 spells CASSWGLKNTEAFF. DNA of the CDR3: TGCGCCAGCAGCTGGGGGCTCAAGAACACTGAAGCTTTCTTT.

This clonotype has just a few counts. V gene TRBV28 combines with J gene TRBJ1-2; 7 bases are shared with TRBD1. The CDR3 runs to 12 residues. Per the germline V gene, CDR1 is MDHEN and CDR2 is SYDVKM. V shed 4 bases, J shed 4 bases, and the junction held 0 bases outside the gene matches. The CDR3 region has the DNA TGTGCCAGCAGTTGGGACAGCTATGGCTACACCTTC. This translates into CASSWDSYGYTF.

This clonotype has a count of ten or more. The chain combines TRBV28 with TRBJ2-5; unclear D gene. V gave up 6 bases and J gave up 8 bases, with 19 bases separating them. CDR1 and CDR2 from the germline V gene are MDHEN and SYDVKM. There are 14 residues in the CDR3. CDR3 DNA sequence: TGTGCCAGCAGCTCCCCGGTGTGGAGAGGAACCCAGTACTTC. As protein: CASSSPVWRGTQYF.

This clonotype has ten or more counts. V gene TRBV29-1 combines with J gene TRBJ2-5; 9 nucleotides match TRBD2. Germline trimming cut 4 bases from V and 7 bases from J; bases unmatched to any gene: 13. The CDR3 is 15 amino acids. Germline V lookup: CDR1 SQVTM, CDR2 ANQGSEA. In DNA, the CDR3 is TGCAGCGTTGTACCCGGACTAGCGCCCGTGGGGACCCAGTACTTC. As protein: CSVVPGLAPVGTQYF.

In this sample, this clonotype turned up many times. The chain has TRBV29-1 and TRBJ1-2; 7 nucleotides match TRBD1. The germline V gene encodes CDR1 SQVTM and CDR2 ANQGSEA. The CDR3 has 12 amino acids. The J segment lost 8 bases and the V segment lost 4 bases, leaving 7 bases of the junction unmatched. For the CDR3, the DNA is TGCAGCGTTGCGACAGGGAGGTCGGGCTACACCTTC. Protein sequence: CSVATGRSGYTF.

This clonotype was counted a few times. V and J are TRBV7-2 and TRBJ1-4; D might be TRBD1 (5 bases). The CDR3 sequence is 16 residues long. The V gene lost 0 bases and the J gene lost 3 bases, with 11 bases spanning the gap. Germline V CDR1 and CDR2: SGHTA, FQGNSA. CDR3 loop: CASSLAPTDSNEKLFF. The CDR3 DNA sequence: TGTGCCAGCAGCTTAGCGCCGACAGACTCTAATGAAAAACTGTTTTTT.

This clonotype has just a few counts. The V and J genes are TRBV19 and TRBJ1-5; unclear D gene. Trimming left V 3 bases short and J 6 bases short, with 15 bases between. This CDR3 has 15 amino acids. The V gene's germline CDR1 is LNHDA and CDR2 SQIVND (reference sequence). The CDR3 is CASSMSHLPAQPQHF. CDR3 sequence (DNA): TGTGCCAGTAGTATGTCGCACCTGCCGGCTCAGCCCCAGCATTTT. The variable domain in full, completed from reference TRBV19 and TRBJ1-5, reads DGGITQSPKYLFRKEGQNVTLSCEQNLNHDAMYWYRQDPGQGLRLIYYSQIVNDFQKGDIAEGYSVSREKKESFPLTVTSAQKNPTAFYLCASSMSHLPAQPQHFGDGTRLSIL.

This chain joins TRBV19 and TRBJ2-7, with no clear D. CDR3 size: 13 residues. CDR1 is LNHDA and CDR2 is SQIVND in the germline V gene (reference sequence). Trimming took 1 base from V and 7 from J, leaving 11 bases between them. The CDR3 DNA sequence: TGTGCCAGTAGTATAGGCAAGGTTGGGGAGCAGTACTTC. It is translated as CASSIGKVGEQYF.

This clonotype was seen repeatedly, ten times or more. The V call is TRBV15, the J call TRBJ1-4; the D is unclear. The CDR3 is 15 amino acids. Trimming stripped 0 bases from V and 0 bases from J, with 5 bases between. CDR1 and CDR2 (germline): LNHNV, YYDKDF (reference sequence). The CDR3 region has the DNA TGTGCCACCAGCAGAGATAGCCCAACTAATGAAAAACTGTTTTTT. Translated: CATSRDSPTNEKLFF.

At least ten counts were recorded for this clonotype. CDR3 sequence: CSARTGASNQPQHF. In DNA form, the CDR3 reads TGCAGTGCAAGGACAGGGGCGAGCAATCAGCCCCAGCATTTT. The chain couples TRBV20-1 to TRBJ1-5; 9 bases fit TRBD1. The V segment lost 6 bases and the J segment 1 base; nucleotides outside the gene matches: 4. The CDR3 spans 14 residues. The germline gives CDR1 DFQATT, CDR2 SNEGSKA (reference sequence).

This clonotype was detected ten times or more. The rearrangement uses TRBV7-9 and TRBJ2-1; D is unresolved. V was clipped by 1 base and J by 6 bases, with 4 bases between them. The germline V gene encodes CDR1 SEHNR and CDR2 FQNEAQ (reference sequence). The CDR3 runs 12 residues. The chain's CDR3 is CASSLVSNEQFF. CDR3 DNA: TGTGCCAGCAGCTTAGTCTCCAATGAGCAGTTCTTC.

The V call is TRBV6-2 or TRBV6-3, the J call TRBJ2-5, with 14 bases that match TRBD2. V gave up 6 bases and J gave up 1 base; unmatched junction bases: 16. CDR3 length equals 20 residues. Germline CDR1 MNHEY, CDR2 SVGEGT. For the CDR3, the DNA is TGTGCCAGCAGACTAACTGGGACTAGCGGGAGAGGATTGCGCCAAGAGACCCAGTACTTC. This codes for CASRLTGTSGRGLRQETQYF.

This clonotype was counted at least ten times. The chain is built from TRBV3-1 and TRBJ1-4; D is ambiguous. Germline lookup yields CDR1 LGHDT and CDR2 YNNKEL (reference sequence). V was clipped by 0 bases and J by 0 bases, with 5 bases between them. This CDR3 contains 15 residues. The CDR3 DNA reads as TGTGCCAGCAGCCAAGATTTGGCAACTAATGAAAAACTGTTTTTT. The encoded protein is CASSQDLATNEKLFF.

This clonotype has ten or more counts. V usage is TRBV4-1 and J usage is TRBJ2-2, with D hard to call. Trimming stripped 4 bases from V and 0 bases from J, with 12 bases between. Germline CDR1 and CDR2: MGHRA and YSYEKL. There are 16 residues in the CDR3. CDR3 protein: CASSREEASNTGELFF. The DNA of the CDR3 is TGCGCCAGCAGCCGAGAAGAGGCCTCGAACACCGGGGAGCTGTTTTTT.